This TCR beta chain was captured by sequencing in a study of CD8+ T cells in alopecia areata. cDNA prepared by RNA extraction and subsequent reverse transcription served as the template for sequencing. Data came from immunoSEQ multiplex PCR; TCRdb stores just in-frame clones and leaves some out. The sample records around 150,000 clones, approximately 60% being singletons. The CDR3 totals 15 residues. Trimming pared 10 bases from V and 4 bases from J, leaving 21 bases between. Germline CDR1 reads MDHEN; CDR2 reads SYDVKM. The treatment is: oral pan-JAK inhibitor, 5-10 mg twice daily. The sequence was obtained from a human donor with alopecia areata. The sequencing used CD4+ T cells sorted from blood, collected at week 24, from a patient treated with tofacitinib. The V and J genes are TRBV28 and TRBJ2-3, with D possibly TRBD1 on 7 matching bases. This chain's CDR3 is CAIKGGQIGADTQYF. The CDR3 nucleotides read TGTGCCATCAAGGGGGGACAGATTGGGGCAGATACGCAGTATTTT.